This is a list of T cell receptor beta chains from one sample in a study of T cell responses to AZD1222 COVID-19 vaccine. The data were produced by immunoSEQ multiplex PCR, yet TCRdb's version contains in-frame clones alone and is incomplete. The sample lists approximately 210,000 clones, 80% to 95% seen once, with 3% to 3.5% in the top ten. The sequencing here drew on peripheral blood, taken 28 days after the second AZD1222 dose. Source of these receptors: an adult who received the AZD1222 COVID-19 vaccine. Both conserved end residues are part of each CDR3. D genes are given only for firm matches. Clone size is not always given. Where it is, it says once, few, many or a class for expanded clones.

CDR3 | DNA | size | V | D | J | length
CASTQVAGPNTEAFF | TGTGCCAGCACCCAAGTCGCCGGACCGAACACTGAAGCTTTCTTT | . | TRBV28 | . | TRBJ1-1 | 15
CASSSPGQRYEQYF | TGTGCCAGCAGTTCTCCGGGACAGAGGTACGAGCAGTACTTC | . | TRBV28 | TRBD1 | TRBJ2-7 | 14
CASSLTVNEKLFF | TGTGCCAGCAGCTTGACAGTTAATGAAAAACTGTTTTTT | . | TRBV5-4 | . | TRBJ1-4 | 13
CASSFTPGQDMGNEQFF | TGTGCCAGCAGCTTTACCCCCGGACAGGACATGGGCAATGAGCAGTTCTTC | few | TRBV7-8 | TRBD1 | TRBJ2-1 | 17
CASRAGSTDTQYF | TGTGCCAGCAGGGCAGGGAGCACAGATACGCAGTATTTT | . | TRBV7-8 | . | TRBJ2-3 | 13
CASSLSGHSNQPQHF | TGTGCCAGCAGCCTGTCAGGCCATAGCAATCAGCCCCAGCATTTT | . | TRBV3-1/TRBV3-2 | . | TRBJ1-5 | 15
CASQGGRLEKLFF | TGTGCCAGCCAGGGTGGGAGGTTAGAAAAACTGTTTTTT | . | TRBV2 | . | TRBJ1-4 | 13
CATSGQNSNQPQHF | TGTGCCACTTCCGGACAGAATAGCAATCAGCCCCAGCATTTT | . | TRBV6-5 | . | TRBJ1-5 | 14
CASSVGGTLYEQYF | TGTGCCAGCAGCGTAGGCGGGACCTTATACGAGCAGTACTTC | . | TRBV9 | . | TRBJ2-7 | 14
CASSLGPSGNTGELFF | TGCGCCAGCAGCTTGGGACCTAGCGGGAACACCGGGGAGCTGTTTTTT | . | TRBV5-1 | TRBD2 | TRBJ2-2 | 16
CASSLSMGANNQPQHF | TGTGCCAGCAGTTTATCCATGGGGGCGAACAATCAGCCCCAGCATTTT | . | TRBV27 | . | TRBJ1-5 | 16
CASTPSGSTDTQYF | TGCGCCAGCACCCCTAGCGGTAGCACAGATACGCAGTATTTT | . | TRBV5-1 | TRBD2 | TRBJ2-3 | 14
CASSTSRGSSYEQYF | TGTGCCAGCTCTACGTCTAGGGGTAGCTCCTACGAGCAGTACTTC | once | TRBV2 | . | TRBJ2-7 | 15
CASSLEGPYGYTF | TGTGCCAGCAGCTTGGAAGGGCCTTACGGCTACACCTTC | . | TRBV5-4 | . | TRBJ1-2 | 13
CAWSVLDKPGTGELFF | TGTGCCTGGAGTGTATTAGACAAGCCCGGCACCGGGGAGCTGTTTTTT | . | TRBV30 | . | TRBJ2-2 | 16
CASRPNMDTEAFF | TGCGCCAGCAGACCGAACATGGACACTGAAGCTTTCTTT | once | TRBV10-1 | . | TRBJ1-1 | 13
CASSQLLSGDEQYF | TGTGCCAGCAGCCAGTTGTTATCTGGGGACGAGCAGTACTTC | . | TRBV3-1/TRBV3-2 | . | TRBJ2-7 | 14
CASRKRGARCRNYGYTF | TGTGCCAGCAGAAAGAGGGGGGCGAGGTGTAGAAACTATGGCTACACCTTC | . | TRBV21-1 | . | TRBJ1-2 | 17
CASSLAGGQFF | TGTGCCAGCAGTCTAGCGGGAGGGCAGTTCTTC | . | TRBV12-3/TRBV12-4 | TRBD2 | TRBJ2-1 | 11
CAISADRDYSNQPQHF | TGTGCCATCAGTGCCGACAGGGACTATAGCAATCAGCCCCAGCATTTT | . | TRBV10-3 | TRBD1 | TRBJ1-5 | 16
CASSSGTNTEAFF | TGTGCCAGCAGTTCCGGGACGAACACTGAAGCTTTCTTT | once | TRBV6-5 | . | TRBJ1-1 | 13
CASSWDLNTEAFF | TGTGCCAGCAGCTGGGATCTAAACACTGAAGCTTTCTTT | . | TRBV5-4 | . | TRBJ1-1 | 13
CASSQDRREGPGDTQYF | TGTGCCAGCAGCCAAGATCGGCGGGAGGGCCCAGGGGATACGCAGTATTTT | . | TRBV3-1/TRBV3-2 | TRBD2 | TRBJ2-3 | 17
CASSPTSGQETQYF | TGCGCCAGCAGTCCCACTAGCGGACAAGAGACCCAGTACTTC | once | TRBV4-1 | TRBD2 | TRBJ2-5 | 14
CASSPRGQGLGGTEAFF | TGTGCCAGCTCACCACGGGGACAGGGTCTAGGAGGGACTGAAGCTTTCTTT | . | TRBV18 | TRBD1 | TRBJ1-1 | 17
CASSPLSHGELFF | TGTGCCAGCAGCCCCCTGTCTCACGGGGAGCTGTTTTTT | . | TRBV5-8 | . | TRBJ2-2 | 13
CASSSGTSGEQYF | TGTGCCAGCAGCTCCGGGACTAGCGGCGAGCAGTACTTC | . | TRBV11-2 | TRBD2 | TRBJ2-7 | 13
CASSPYRTGNYGYTF | TGTGCCAGCAGCCCCTATAGGACAGGGAACTATGGCTACACCTTC | . | TRBV28 | TRBD1 | TRBJ1-2 | 15
CASSIGEREAFF | TGTGCCAGTAGTATTGGAGAGAGGGAAGCTTTCTTT | . | TRBV19 | . | TRBJ1-1 | 12